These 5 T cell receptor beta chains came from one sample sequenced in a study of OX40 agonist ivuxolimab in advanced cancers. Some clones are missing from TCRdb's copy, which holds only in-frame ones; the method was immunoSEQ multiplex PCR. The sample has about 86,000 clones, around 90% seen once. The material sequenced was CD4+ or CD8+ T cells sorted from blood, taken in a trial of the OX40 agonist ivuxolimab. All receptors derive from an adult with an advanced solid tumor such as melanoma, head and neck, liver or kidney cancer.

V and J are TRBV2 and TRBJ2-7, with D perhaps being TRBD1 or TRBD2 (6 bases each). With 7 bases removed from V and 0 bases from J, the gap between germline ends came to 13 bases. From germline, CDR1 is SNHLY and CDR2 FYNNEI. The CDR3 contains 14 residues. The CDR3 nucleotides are TGTGCCAGCATGGAGGGGACACTCTCCTACGAGCAGTACTTC. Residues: CASMEGTLSYEQYF.

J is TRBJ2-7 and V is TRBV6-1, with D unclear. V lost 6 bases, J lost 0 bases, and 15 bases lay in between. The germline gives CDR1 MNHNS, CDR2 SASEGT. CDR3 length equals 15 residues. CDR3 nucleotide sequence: TGTGCCAGCAGCCTAAGCGACGTGAGCTCCTACGAGCAGTACTTC. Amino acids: CASSLSDVSSYEQYF.

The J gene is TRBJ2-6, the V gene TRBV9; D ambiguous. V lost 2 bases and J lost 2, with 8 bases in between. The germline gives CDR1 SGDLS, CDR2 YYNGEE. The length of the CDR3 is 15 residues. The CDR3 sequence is CASSVDIAGANVLTF. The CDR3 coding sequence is TGTGCCAGCAGCGTCGACATAGCTGGGGCCAACGTCCTGACTTTC.

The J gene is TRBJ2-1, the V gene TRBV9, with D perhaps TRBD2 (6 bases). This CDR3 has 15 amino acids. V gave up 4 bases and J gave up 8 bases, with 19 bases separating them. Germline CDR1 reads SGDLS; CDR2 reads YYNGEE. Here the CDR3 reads CASSPPGGKAYEQFF. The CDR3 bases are TGTGCCAGCAGCCCCCCCGGCGGGAAGGCCTATGAGCAGTTCTTC.

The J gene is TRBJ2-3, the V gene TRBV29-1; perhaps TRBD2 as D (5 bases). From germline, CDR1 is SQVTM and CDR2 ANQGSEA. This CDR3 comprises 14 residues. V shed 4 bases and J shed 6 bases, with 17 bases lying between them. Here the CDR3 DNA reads TGCAGCGTTGCCCTAGGTGGGAGCAGGGATACGCAGTATTTT. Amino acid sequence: CSVALGGSRDTQYF.